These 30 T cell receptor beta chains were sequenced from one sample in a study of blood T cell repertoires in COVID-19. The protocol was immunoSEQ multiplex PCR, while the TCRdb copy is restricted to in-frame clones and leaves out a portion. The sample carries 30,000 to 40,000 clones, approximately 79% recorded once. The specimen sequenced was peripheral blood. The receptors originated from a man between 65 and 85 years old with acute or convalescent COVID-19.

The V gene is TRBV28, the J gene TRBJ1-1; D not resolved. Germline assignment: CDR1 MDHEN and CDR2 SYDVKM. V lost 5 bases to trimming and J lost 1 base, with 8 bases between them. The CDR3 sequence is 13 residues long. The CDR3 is CASSPRQNTEAFF. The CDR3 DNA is TGTGCCAGCAGTCCCAGACAGAACACTGAAGCTTTCTTT. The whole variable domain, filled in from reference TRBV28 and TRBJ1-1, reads DVKVTQSSRYLVKRTGEKVFLECVQDMDHENMFWYRQDPGLGLRLIYFSYDVKMKEKGDIPEGYSVSREKKERFSLILESASTNQTSMYLCASSPRQNTEAFFGQGTRLTVV.

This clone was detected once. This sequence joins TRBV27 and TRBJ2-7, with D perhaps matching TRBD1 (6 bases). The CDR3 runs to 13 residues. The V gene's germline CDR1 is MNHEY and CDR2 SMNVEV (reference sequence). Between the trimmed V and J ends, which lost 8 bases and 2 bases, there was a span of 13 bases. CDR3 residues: CASGVTGPYEQYF. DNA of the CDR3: TGTGCCAGCGGGGTAACAGGGCCCTACGAGCAGTACTTC.

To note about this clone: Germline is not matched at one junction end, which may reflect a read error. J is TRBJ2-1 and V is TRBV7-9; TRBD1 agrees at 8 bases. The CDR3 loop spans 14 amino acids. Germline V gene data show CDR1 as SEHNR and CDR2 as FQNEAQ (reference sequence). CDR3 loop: CASSPTGRGLGSVF. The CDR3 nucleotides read TGTGCCAGCAGCCCGACCGGCAGGGGGCTTGGTTCAGTCTTC. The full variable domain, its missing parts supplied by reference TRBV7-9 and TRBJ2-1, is DTGVSQNPRHKITKRGQNVTFRCDPISEHNRLYWYRQTLGQGPEFLTYFQNEAQLEKSRLLSDRFSAERPKGSFSTLEIQRTEQGDSAMYLCASSPTGRGLGSVFGPGTRLTVL.

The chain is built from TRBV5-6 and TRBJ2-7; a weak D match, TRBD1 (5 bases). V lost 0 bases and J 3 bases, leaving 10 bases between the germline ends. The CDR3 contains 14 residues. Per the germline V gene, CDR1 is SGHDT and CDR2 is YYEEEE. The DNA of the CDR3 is TGTGCCAGCAGCTTGGGTGACAGCCTCTACGAGCAGTACTTC. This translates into CASSLGDSLYEQYF.

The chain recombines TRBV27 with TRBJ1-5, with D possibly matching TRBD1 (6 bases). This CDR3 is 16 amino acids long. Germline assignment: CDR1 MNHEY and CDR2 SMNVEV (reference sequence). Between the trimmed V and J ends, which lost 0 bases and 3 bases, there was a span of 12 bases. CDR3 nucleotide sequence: TGTGCCAGCAGTTTATCCCCGGGACATTTCAATCAGCCCCAGCATTTT. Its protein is CASSLSPGHFNQPQHF.

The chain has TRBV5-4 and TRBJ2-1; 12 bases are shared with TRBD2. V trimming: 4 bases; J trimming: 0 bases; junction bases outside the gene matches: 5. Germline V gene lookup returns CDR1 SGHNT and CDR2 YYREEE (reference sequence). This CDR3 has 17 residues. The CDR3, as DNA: TGTGCCAGCAGCCTAGCGGGAGGGCCGGGCTCCTACAATGAGCAGTTCTTC. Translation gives CASSLAGGPGSYNEQFF.

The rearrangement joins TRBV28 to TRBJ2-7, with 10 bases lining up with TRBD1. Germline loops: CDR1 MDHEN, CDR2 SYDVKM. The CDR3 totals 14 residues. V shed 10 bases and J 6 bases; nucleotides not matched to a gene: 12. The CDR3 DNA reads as TGTGCCACCTTCCTAGGACAGGGGGAAAGCGAGCAGTACTTC. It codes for CATFLGQGESEQYF.

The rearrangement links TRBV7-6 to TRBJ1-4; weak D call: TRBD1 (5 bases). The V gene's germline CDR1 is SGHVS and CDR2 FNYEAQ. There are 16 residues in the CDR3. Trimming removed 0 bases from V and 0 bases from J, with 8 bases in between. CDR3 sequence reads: CASSLAQDATNEKLFF. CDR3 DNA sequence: TGTGCCAGCAGCTTAGCACAGGACGCAACTAATGAAAAACTGTTTTTT.

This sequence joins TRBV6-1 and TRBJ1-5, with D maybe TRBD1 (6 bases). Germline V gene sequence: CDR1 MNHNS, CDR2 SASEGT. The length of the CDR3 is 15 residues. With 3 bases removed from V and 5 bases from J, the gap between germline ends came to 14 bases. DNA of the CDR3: TGTGCCAGCAGTGACCCACAGGGTTCGTATCAGCCCCAGCATTTT. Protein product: CASSDPQGSYQPQHF.

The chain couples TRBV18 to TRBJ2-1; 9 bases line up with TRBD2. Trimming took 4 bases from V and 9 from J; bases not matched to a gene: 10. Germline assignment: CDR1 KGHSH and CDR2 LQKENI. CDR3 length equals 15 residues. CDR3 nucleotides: TGTGCCAGCTCACTCTCCGCGGGAGGGCTGCTTGAGCAGTTCTTC. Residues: CASSLSAGGLLEQFF.

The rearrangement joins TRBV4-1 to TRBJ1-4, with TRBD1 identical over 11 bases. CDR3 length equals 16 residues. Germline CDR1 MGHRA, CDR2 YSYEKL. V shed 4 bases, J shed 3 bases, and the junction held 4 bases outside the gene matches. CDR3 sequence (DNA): TGCGCCAGCAGCCGCGGACAGGGGGCTGCTAATGAAAAACTGTTTTTT. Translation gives CASSRGQGAANEKLFF.

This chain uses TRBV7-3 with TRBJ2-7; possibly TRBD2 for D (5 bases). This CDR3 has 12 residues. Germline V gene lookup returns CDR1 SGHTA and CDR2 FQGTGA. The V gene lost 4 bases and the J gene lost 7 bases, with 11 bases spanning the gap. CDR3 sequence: CASSSLPGEQYF. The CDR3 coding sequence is TGTGCCAGCAGCTCTCTACCGGGGGAGCAGTACTTC.

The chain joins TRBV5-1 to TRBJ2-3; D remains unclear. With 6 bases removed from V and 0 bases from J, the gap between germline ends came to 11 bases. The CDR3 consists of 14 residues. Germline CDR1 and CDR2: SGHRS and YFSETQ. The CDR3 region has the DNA TGCGCCAGCAAGTGGAGCACTAGCACAGATACGCAGTATTTT. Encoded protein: CASKWSTSTDTQYF.

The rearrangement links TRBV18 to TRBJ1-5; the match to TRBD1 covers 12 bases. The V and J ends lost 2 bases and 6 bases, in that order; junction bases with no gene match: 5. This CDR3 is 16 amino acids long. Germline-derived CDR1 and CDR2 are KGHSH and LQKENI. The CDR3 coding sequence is TGTGCCAGCTCACCAACCGGGACAGGGGGCTTTCAGCCCCAGCATTTT. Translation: CASSPTGTGGFQPQHF. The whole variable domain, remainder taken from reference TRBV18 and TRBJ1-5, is NAGVMQNPRHLVRRRGQEARLRCSPMKGHSHVYWYRQLPEEGLKFMVYLQKENIIDESGMPKERFSAEFPKEGPSILRIQQVVRGDSAAYFCASSPTGTGGFQPQHFGDGTRLSIL.

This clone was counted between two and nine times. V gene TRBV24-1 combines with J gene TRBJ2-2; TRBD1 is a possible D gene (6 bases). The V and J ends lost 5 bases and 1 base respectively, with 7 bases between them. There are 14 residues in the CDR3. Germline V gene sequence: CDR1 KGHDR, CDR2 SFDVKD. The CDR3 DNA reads TGTGCCACCAGTGGGACAGAGAACACCGGGGAGCTGTTTTTT. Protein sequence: CATSGTENTGELFF.

Here the CDR3 DNA reads TGTGCCAGCAGTGCTCCGGGGGGCACTGAAGCTTTCTTT. It translates to CASSAPGGTEAFF. The rearrangement joins TRBV6-2 or TRBV6-3 to TRBJ1-1, with a tentative D call TRBD1 (5 bases). The CDR3 totals 13 residues. V lost 5 bases, J lost 4 bases, and 11 bases lay in between. Per the germline V gene, CDR1 is MNHEY and CDR2 is SVGEGT.

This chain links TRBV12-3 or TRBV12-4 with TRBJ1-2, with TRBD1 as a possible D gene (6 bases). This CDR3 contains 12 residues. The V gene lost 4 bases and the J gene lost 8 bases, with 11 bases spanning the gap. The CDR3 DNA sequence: TGTGCCAGCAGTTCGGACAGTGGAGGCTACACCTTC. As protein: CASSSDSGGYTF.

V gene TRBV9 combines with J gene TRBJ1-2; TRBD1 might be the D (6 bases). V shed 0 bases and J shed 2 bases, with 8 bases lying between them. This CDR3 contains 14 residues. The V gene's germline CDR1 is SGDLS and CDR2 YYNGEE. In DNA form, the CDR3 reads TGTGCCAGCAGCGTAGATAGGGGGAACTATGGCTACACCTTC. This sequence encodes CASSVDRGNYGYTF.

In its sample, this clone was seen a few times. The CDR3 region is CASSQQGGQPQHF. CDR3 DNA sequence: TGTGCCAGCAGCCAACAGGGGGGTCAGCCCCAGCATTTT. The V gene is TRBV7-9, the J gene TRBJ1-5, with 8 bases fitting TRBD1. The length of the CDR3 is 13 residues. V trimming: 5 bases; J trimming: 6 bases; junction bases outside the gene matches: 3. Germline values: CDR1 SEHNR, CDR2 FQNEAQ (reference sequence).

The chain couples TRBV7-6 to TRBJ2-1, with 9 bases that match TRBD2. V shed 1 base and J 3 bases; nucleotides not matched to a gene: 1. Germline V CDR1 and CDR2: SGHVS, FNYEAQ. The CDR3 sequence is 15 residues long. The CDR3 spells CASSLGTSVYNEQFF. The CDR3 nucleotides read TGTGCCAGCAGCTTAGGGACTAGCGTCTACAATGAGCAGTTCTTC.

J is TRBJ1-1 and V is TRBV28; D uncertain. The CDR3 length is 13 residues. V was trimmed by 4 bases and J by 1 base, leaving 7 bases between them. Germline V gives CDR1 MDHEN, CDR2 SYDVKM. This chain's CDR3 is CASSSGWNTEAFF. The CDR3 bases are TGTGCCAGCAGTTCCGGGTGGAACACTGAAGCTTTCTTT.

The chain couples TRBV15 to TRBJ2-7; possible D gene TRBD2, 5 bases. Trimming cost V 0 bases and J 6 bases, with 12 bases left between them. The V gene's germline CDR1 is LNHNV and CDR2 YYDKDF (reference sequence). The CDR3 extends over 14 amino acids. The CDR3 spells CATSRDREGSEQYF. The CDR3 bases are TGTGCCACCAGCAGAGATCGAGAGGGCTCCGAGCAGTACTTC.

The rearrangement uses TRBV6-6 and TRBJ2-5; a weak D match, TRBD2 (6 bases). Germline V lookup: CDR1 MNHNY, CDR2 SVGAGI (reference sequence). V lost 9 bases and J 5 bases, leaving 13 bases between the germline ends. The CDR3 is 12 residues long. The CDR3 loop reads CASSGGTETQYF. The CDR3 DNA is TGTGCCAGTTCCGGCGGGACTGAGACCCAGTACTTC.

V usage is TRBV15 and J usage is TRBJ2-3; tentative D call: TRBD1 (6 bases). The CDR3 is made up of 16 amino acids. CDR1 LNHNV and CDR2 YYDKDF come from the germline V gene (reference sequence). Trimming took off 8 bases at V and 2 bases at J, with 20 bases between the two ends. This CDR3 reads CATRPVLRGFTDTQYF. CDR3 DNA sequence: TGTGCCACCCGACCGGTCCTCAGGGGCTTCACAGATACGCAGTATTTT. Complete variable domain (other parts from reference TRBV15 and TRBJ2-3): DAMVIQNPRYQVTQFGKPVTLSCSQTLNHNVMYWYQQKSSQAPKLLFHYYDKDFNNEADTPDNFQSRRPNTSFCFLDIRSPGLGDTAMYLCATRPVLRGFTDTQYFGPGTRLTVL.

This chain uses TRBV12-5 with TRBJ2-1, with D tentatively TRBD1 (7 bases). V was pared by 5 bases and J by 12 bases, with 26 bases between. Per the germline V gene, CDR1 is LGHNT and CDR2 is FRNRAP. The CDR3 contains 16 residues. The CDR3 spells CASGHPQGGVKYAQFF. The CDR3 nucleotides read TGTGCTAGTGGTCACCCCCAGGGGGGAGTGAAATATGCGCAGTTCTTC.

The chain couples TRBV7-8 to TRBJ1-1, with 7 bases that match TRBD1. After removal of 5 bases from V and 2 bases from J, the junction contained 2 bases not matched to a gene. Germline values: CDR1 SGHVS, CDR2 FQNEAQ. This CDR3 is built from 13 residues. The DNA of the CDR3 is TGTGCCAGCAGCCGGACAGGTAACACTGAAGCTTTCTTT. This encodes CASSRTGNTEAFF.

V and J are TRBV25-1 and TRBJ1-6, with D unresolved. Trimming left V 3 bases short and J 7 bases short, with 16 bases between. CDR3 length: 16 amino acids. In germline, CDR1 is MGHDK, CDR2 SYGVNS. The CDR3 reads CASSDVGRLLNSPLHF. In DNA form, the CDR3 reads TGTGCCAGCAGTGATGTAGGGAGACTACTAAATTCACCCCTCCACTTT.

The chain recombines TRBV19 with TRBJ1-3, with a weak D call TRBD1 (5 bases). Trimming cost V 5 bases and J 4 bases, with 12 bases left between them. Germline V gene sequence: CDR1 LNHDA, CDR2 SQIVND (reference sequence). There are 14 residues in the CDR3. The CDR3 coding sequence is TGTGCCAGTAGTCGACAGATAGTGGGAAACACCATATATTTT. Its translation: CASSRQIVGNTIYF.

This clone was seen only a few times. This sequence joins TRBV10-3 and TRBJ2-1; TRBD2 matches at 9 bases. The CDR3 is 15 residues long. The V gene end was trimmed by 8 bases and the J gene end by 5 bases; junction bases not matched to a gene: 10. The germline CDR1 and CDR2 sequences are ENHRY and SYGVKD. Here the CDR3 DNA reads TGTGCCATCGAAGCGGGAGGCCTCAAGGACAATGAGCAGTTCTTC. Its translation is CAIEAGGLKDNEQFF.

Here the CDR3 reads CASTNRGPSTDTQYF. The CDR3 DNA reads as TGTGCCAGTACCAACAGGGGCCCAAGCACAGATACGCAGTATTTT. This chain uses TRBV19 with TRBJ2-3; 7 bases fit TRBD1. CDR1 is LNHDA, CDR2 SQIVND, per germline (reference sequence). CDR3 length: 15 amino acids. The J segment lost 0 bases and the V segment lost 7 bases, leaving 7 bases of the junction unmatched.